The 4 T cell receptor beta chains reported below all come from one sample, sequenced in a study of blood T cell repertoires in COVID-19. The data were produced by immunoSEQ multiplex PCR, yet TCRdb's version contains in-frame clones alone and is incomplete. The sample holds fewer than 450,000 clones, roughly 87% seen once. The sequenced material came from PBMCs or T cells enriched from blood (not recorded which). The receptors here all came from a middle-aged woman with acute COVID-19.

This clone was found a few times. This chain joins TRBV6-2 or TRBV6-3 and TRBJ1-4, with 10 bases that match TRBD1. Looked up from germline, CDR1 is MNHEY and CDR2 is SVGEGT. CDR3 length: 16 amino acids. Unmatched junction bases numbered 10, after V lost 5 bases and J lost 7 bases. The CDR3 DNA reads TGTGCCAGCAGTGCTCCCCCGGGACAGGGGAGTGAAAAACTGTTTTTT. Translation: CASSAPPGQGSEKLFF.

This chain joins TRBV2 and TRBJ2-6; D remains ambiguous. The CDR3 extends over 15 amino acids. The V and J ends lost 2 bases and 1 base respectively, with 6 bases between them. Looked up from germline, CDR1 is SNHLY and CDR2 is FYNNEI. CDR3 loop: CASSENGSGANVLTF. CDR3 bases: TGTGCCAGCAGTGAAAACGGTTCTGGGGCCAACGTCCTGACTTTC.

The chain couples TRBV11-3 to TRBJ2-3; D unclear. V lost 5 bases to trimming and J lost 10 bases, with 13 bases between them. CDR1 is SGHNT and CDR2 is YENEEA in the germline V gene. The CDR3 has 12 residues. CDR3 nucleotides: TGTGCCAGCAGCCATCGCGGCCTCTCGCAGTATTTT. It encodes CASSHRGLSQYF.

The chain links TRBV4-2 to TRBJ1-6; 9 positions match TRBD1. Trimming at V came to 2 bases and at J to 9 bases, leaving 5 bases not matched to a gene. This CDR3 has 15 residues. Germline lookup yields CDR1 LGHNA and CDR2 YNFKEQ. The CDR3 sequence: CASSQPGQGPSPLHF. In nucleotides, the CDR3 is TGTGCCAGCAGCCAACCGGGACAGGGACCTTCACCCCTCCACTTT.